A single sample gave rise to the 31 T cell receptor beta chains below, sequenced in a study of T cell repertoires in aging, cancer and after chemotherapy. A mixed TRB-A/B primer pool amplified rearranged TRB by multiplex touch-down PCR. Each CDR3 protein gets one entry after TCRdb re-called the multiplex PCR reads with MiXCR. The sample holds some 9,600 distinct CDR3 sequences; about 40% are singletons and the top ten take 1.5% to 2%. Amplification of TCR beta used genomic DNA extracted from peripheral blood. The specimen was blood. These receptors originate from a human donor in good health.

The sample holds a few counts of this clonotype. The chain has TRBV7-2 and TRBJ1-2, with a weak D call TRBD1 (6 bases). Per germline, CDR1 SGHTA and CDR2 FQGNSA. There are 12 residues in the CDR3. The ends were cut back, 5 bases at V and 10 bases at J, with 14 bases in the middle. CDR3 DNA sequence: TGTGCCAGCAGCCCGACAGGCAGCGTCTACACCTTC. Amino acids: CASSPTGSVYTF.

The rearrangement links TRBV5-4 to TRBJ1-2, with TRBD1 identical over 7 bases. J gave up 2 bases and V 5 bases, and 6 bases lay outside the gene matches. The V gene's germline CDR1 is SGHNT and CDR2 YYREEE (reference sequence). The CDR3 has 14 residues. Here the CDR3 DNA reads TGTGCCAGCAGAATACAGGGGCGGAACTATGGCTACACCTTC. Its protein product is CASRIQGRNYGYTF.

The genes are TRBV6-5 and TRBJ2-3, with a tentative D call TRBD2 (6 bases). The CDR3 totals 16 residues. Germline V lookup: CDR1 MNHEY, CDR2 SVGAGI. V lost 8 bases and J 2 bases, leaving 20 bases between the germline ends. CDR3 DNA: TGTGCCAGCGACTCCCTATACGGGAGTCCCACAGATACGCAGTATTTT. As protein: CASDSLYGSPTDTQYF.

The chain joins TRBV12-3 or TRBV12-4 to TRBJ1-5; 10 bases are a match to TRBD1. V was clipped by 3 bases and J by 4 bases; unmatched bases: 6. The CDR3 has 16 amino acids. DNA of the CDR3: TGTGCCAGCAGTTTGGGACAGGGGTATGGGAATCAGCCCCAGCATTTT. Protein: CASSLGQGYGNQPQHF.

In DNA form, the CDR3 reads TGTGCCAGCAGTTTAGGAGCAGGGCTCGGTGGCTACACCTTC. Translating it yields CASSLGAGLGGYTF. The chain recombines TRBV12-3 or TRBV12-4 with TRBJ1-2; D might be TRBD1 (5 bases). With 1 base removed from V and 7 bases from J, the gap between germline ends came to 13 bases. CDR3 length: 14 residues.

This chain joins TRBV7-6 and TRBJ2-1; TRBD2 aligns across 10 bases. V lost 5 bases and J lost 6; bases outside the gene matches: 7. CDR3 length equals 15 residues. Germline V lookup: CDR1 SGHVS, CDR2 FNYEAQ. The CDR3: CASSPERGGRNEQFF. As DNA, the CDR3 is TGTGCCAGCAGCCCCGAGCGGGGGGGCCGCAATGAGCAGTTCTTC.

In DNA, the CDR3 is TGTGCCTGGAGTGCAACAGGGGTTTATGGCTACACCTTC. Encoded protein: CAWSATGVYGYTF. V gene TRBV30 combines with J gene TRBJ1-2, with 7 nucleotides matching TRBD1. CDR3 length: 13 amino acids. CDR1 is GTSNPN, CDR2 SVGIG, per germline (reference sequence). V lost 1 base, J lost 5 bases, and 4 bases stayed unmatched.

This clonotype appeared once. CDR3 protein: CASSFTKSGRLNTEAFF. The DNA for the CDR3 is TGTGCCAGCAGTTTCACTAAATCGGGCAGATTGAACACTGAAGCTTTCTTT. V and J are TRBV28 and TRBJ1-1; D not certain. The CDR3 consists of 17 residues. V was clipped by 3 bases and J by 0 bases, with 17 bases between them. Germline-derived CDR1 and CDR2 are MDHEN and SYDVKM.

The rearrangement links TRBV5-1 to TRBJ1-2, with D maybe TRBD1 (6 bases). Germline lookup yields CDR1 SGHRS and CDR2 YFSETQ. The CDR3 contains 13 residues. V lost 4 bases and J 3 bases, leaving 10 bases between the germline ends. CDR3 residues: CASSEQGDYGYTF. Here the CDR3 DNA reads TGCGCCAGCAGCGAACAGGGCGACTATGGCTACACCTTC. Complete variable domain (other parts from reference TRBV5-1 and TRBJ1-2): KAGVTQTPRYLIKTRGQQVTLSCSPISGHRSVSWYQQTPGQGLQFLFEYFSETQRNKGNFPGRFSGRQFSNSRSEMNVSTLELGDSALYLCASSEQGDYGYTFGSGTRLTVV.

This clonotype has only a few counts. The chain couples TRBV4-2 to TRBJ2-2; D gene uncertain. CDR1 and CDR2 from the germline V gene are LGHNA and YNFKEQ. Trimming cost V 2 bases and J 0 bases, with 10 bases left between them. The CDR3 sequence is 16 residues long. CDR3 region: CASSQSQHANTGELFF. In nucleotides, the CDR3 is TGTGCCAGCAGCCAATCCCAACACGCGAACACCGGGGAGCTGTTTTTT.

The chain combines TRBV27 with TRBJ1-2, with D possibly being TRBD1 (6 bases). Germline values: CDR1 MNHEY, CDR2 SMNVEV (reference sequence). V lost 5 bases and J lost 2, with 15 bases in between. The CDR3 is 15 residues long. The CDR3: CASSTTGILNYGYTF. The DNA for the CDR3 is TGTGCCAGCAGTACTACAGGGATTTTGAACTATGGCTACACCTTC.

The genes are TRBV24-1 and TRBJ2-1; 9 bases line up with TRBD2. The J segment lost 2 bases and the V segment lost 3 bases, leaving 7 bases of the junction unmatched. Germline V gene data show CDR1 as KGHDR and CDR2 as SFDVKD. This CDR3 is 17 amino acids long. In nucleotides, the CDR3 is TGTGCCACCAGTGATGCCACTGGCGGGGGGGCCTACAATGAGCAGTTCTTC. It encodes CATSDATGGGAYNEQFF.

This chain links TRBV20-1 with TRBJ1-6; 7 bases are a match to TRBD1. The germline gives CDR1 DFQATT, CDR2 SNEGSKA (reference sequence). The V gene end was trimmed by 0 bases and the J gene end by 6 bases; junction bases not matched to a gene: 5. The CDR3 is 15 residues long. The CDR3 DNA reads TGCAGTGCTAGAGATCCGACAGGGCTTAATTCACCCCTCCACTTT. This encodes CSARDPTGLNSPLHF.

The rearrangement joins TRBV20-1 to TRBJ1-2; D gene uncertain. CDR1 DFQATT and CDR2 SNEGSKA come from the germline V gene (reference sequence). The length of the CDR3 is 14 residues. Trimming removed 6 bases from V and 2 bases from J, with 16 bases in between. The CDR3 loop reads CSATLTEGNYGYTF. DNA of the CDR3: TGCAGTGCCACTCTCACCGAGGGCAACTATGGCTACACCTTC.

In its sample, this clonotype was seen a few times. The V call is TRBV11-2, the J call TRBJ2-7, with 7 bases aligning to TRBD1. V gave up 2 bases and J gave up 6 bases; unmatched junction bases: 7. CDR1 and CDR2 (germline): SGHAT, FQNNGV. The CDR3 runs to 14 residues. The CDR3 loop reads CASSLSTGKGEQYF. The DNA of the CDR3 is TGTGCCAGCAGCTTATCGACAGGGAAGGGCGAGCAGTACTTC.

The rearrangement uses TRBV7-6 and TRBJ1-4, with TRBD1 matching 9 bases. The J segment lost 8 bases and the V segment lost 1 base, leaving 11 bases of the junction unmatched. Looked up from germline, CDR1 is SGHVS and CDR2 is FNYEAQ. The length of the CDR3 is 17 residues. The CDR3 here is CASSLEVRTGANEKLFF. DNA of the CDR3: TGTGCCAGCAGCTTAGAGGTTCGGACAGGGGCAAACGAAAAACTGTTTTTT.

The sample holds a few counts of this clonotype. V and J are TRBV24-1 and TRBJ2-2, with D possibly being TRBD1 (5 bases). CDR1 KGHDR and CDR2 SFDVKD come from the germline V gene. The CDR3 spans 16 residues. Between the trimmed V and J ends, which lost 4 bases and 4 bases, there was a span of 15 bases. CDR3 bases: TGTGCCACCAGTGACCGACAGACACCGAGCACCGGGGAGCTGTTTTTT. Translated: CATSDRQTPSTGELFF.

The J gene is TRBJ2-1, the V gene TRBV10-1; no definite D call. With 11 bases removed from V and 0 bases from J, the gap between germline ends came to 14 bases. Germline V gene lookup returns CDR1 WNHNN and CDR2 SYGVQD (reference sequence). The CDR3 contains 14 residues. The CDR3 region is CAGTRRSSYNEQFF. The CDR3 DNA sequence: TGCGCCGGAACTCGACGGAGCTCCTACAATGAGCAGTTCTTC.

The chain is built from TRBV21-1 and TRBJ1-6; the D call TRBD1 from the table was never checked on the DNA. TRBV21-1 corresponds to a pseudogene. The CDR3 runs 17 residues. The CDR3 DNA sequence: TGTGCCAGCAGTAGGGACAGCCTTATCTCCTATAATTCACCCCTCCACTTT. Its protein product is CASSRDSLISYNSPLHF.

The CDR3, as DNA: TGCAGTGCTTACCAACAGACAGGGCAAGGTCAGCCCCAGCATTTT. Its protein is CSAYQQTGQGQPQHF. The gene calls are TRBV20-1 and TRBJ1-5; TRBD1 aligns across 7 bases. V lost 5 bases to trimming and J lost 6 bases; unmatched junction nucleotides: 13. Germline V gene data show CDR1 as DFQATT and CDR2 as SNEGSKA (reference sequence). This CDR3 is built from 15 residues.

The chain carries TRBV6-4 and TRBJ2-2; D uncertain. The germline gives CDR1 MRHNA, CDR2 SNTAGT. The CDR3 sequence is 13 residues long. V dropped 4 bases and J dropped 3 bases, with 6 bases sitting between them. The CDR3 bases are TGTGCCAGCAGTGGGACGTACACCGGGGAGCTGTTTTTT. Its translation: CASSGTYTGELFF.

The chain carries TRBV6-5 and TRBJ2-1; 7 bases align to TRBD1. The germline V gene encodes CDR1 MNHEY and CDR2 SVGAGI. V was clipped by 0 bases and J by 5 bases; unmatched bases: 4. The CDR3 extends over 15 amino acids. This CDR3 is CASSYSSQGDNEQFF. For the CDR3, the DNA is TGTGCCAGCAGTTACTCGAGTCAGGGGGACAATGAGCAGTTCTTC.

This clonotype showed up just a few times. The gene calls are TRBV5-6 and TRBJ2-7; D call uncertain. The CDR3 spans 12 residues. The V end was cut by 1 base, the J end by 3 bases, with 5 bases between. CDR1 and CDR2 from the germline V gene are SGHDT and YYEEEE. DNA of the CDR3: TGTGCCAGCAGCTTGAGGAGCTACGAGCAGTACTTC. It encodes CASSLRSYEQYF.

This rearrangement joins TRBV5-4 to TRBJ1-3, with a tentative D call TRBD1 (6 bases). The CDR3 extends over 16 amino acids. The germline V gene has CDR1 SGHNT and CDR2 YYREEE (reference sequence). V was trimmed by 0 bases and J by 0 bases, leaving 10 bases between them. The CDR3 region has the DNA TGTGCCAGCAGCTTGGGGGGGGCCTTCTCTGGAAACACCATATATTTT. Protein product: CASSLGGAFSGNTIYF. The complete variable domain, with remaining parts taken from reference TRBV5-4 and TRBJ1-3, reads ETGVTQSPTHLIKTRGQQVTLRCSSQSGHNTVSWYQQALGQGPQFIFQYYREEENGRGNFPPRFSGLQFPNYSSELNVNALELDDSALYLCASSLGGAFSGNTIYFGEGSWLTVV.

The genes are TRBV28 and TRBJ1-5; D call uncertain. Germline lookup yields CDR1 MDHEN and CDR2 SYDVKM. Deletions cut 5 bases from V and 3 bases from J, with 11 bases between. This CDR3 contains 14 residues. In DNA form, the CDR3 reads TGTGCCAGCAGTCCCTCAGATTCCAATCAGCCCCAGCATTTT. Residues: CASSPSDSNQPQHF.

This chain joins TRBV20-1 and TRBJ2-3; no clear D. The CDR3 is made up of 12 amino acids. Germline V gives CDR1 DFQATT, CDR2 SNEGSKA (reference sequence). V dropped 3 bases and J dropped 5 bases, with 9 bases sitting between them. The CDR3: CSARRTQDTQYF. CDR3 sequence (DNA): TGCAGTGCTAGGAGGACGCAAGATACGCAGTATTTT.

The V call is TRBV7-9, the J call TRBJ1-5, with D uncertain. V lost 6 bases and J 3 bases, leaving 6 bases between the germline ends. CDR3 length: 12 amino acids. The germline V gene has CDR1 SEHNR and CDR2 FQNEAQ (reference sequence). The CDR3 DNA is TGTGCCAGCAGTATCGTCAATCAGCCCCAGCATTTT. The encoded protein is CASSIVNQPQHF.

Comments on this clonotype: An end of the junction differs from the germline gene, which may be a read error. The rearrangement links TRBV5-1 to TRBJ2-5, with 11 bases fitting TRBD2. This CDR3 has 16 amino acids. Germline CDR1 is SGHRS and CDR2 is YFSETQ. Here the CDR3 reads CASSSRRLAGLETQYF. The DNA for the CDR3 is TGTGCCAGCAGCTCCCGACGACTAGCGGGACTTGAGACCCAGTACTTC. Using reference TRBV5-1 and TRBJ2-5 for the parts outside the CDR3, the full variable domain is KAGVTQTPRYLIKTRGQQVTLSCSPISGHRSVSWYQQTPGQGLQFLFEYFSETQRNKGNFPGRFSGRQFSNSRSEMNVSTLELGDSALYLCASSSRRLAGLETQYFGPGTRLLVL.

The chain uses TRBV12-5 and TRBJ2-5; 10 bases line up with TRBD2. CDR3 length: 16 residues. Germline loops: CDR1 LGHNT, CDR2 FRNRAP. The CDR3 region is CASRDSGGARQETQYF. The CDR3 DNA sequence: TGTGCCAGCAGAGACAGCGGGGGGGCACGACAAGAGACCCAGTACTTC.

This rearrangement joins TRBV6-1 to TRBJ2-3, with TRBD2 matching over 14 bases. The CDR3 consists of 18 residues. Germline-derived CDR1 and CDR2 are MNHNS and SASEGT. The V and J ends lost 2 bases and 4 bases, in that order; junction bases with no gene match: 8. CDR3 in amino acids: CASSERGTSGGRADTQYF. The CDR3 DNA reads TGTGCCAGCAGTGAAAGAGGGACTAGCGGGGGCCGGGCAGATACGCAGTATTTT.

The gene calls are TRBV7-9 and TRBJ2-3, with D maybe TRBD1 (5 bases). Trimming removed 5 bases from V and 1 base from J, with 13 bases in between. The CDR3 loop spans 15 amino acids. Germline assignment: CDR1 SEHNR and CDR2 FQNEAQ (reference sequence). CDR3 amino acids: CASSQQGAGTDTQYF. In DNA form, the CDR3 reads TGTGCCAGCAGCCAACAAGGGGCTGGCACAGATACGCAGTATTTT. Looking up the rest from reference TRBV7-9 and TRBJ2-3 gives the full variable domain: DTGVSQNPRHKITKRGQNVTFRCDPISEHNRLYWYRQTLGQGPEFLTYFQNEAQLEKSRLLSDRFSAERPKGSFSTLEIQRTEQGDSAMYLCASSQQGAGTDTQYFGPGTRLTVL.